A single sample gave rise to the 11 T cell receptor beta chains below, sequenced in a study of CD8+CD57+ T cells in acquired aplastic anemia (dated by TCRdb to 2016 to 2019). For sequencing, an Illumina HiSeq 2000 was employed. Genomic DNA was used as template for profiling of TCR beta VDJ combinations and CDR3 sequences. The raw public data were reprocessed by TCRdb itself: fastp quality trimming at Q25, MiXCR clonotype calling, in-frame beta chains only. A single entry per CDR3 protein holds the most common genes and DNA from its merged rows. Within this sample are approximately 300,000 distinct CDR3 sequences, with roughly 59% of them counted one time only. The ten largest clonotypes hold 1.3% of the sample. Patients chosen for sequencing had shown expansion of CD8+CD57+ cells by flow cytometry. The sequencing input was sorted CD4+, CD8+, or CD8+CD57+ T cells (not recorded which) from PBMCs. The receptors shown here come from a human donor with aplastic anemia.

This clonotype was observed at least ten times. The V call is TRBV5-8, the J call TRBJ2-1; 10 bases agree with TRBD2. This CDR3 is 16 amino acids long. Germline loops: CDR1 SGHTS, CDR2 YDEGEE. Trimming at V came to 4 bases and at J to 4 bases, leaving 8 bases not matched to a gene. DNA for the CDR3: TGTGCCAGCAGCCAACTAGCGGGGCTGATTTACAATGAGCAGTTCTTC. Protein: CASSQLAGLIYNEQFF. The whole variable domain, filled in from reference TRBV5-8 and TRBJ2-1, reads EAGVTQSPTHLIKTRGQQATLRCSPISGHTSVYWYQQALGLGLQFLLWYDEGEERNRGNFPPRFSGRQFPNYSSELNVNALELEDSALYLCASSQLAGLIYNEQFFGPGTRLTVL.

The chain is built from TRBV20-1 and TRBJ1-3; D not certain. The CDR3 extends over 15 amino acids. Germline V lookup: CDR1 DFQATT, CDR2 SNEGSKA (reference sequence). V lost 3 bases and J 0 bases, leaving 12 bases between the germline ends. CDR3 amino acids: CSASTGARSGNTIYF. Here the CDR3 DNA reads TGCAGTGCTAGTACTGGAGCCCGCTCTGGAAACACCATATATTTT.

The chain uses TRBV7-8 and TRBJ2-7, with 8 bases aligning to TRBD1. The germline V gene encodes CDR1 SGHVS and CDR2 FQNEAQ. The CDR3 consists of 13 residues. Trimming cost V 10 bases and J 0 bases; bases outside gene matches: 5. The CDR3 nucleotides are TGTGCCAATACCGGGACAGGCTCCTACGAGCAGTACTTC. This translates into CANTGTGSYEQYF.

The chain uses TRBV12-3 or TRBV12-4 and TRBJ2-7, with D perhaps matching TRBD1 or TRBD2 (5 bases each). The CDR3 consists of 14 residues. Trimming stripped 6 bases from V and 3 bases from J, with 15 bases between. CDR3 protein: CASRPEGFSYEQYF. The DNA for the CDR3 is TGTGCCAGCAGGCCCGAGGGGTTTAGCTACGAGCAGTACTTC.

For the CDR3, the DNA is TGTGCCAGCAGCATACCGGGACTAGCGGGGGCCTGGGCGATATGGGGGTACGAGCAGTACTTC. This sequence encodes CASSIPGLAGAWAIWGYEQYF. J is TRBJ2-7 and V is TRBV7-2; TRBD2 matches 14 bases. The germline V gene has CDR1 SGHTA and CDR2 FQGNSA. This CDR3 is built from 21 residues. J lost 4 bases, V lost 5 bases, and 22 bases had no gene match. The whole variable domain, filled in from reference TRBV7-2 and TRBJ2-7, reads GAGVSQSPSNKVTEKGKDVELRCDPISGHTALYWYRQSLGQGLEFLIYFQGNSAPDKSGLPSDRFSAERTGGSVSTLTIQRTQQEDSAVYLCASSIPGLAGAWAIWGYEQYFGPGTRLTVT.

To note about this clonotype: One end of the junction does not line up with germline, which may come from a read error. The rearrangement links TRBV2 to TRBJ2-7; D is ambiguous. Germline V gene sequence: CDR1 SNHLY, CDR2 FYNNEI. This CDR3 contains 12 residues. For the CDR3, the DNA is TGTGCCAGCAGTGAAGGAGACCGAAGGGCCCCCTTC. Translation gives CASSEGDRRAPF.

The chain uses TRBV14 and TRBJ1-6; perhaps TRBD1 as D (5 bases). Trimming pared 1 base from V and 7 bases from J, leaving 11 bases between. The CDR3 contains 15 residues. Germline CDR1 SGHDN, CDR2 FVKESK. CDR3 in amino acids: CASSQGGVRNSPLHF. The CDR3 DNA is TGTGCCAGCAGCCAAGGGGGGGTGCGGAATTCACCCCTCCACTTT.

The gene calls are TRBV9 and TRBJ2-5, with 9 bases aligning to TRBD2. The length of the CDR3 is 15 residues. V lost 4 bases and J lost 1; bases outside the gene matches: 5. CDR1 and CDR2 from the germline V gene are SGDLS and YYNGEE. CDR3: CASSNLAGTQETQYF. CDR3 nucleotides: TGTGCCAGCAGCAACCTAGCGGGGACCCAAGAGACCCAGTACTTC.

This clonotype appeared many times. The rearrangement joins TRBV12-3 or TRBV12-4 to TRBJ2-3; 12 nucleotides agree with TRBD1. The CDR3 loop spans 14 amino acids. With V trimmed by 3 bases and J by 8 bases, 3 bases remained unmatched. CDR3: CASSFGTGGLTQYF. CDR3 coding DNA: TGTGCCAGCAGTTTCGGGACAGGGGGCCTTACGCAGTATTTT.

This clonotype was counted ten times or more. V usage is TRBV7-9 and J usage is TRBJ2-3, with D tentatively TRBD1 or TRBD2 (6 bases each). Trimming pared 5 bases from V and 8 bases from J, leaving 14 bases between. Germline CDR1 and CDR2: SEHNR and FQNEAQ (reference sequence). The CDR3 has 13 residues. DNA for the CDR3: TGTGCCAGCAGCATAACAGGGACTGGTACGCAGTATTTT. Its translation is CASSITGTGTQYF.

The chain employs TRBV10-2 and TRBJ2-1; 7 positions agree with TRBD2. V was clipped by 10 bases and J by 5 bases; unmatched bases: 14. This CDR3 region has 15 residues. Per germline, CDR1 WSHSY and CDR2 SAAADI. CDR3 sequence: CATQRGPPPNNEQFF. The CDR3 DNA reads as TGCGCCACCCAGCGGGGTCCGCCACCCAACAATGAGCAGTTCTTC.